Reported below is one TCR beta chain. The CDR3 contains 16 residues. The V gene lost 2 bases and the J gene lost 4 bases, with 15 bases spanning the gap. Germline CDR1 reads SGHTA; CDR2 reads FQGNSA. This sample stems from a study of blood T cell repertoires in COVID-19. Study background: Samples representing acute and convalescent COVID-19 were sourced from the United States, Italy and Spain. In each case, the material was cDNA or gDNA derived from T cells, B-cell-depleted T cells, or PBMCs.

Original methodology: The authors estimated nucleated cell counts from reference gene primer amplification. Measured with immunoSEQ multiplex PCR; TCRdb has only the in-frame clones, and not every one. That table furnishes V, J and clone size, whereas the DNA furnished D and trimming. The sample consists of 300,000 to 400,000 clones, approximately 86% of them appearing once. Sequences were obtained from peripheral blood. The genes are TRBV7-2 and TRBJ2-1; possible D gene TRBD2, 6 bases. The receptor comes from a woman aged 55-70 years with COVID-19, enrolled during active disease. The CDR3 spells CASSLNGGSVYNEQFF. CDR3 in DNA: TGTGCCAGCAGCTTAAACGGGGGATCCGTATACAATGAGCAGTTCTTC.